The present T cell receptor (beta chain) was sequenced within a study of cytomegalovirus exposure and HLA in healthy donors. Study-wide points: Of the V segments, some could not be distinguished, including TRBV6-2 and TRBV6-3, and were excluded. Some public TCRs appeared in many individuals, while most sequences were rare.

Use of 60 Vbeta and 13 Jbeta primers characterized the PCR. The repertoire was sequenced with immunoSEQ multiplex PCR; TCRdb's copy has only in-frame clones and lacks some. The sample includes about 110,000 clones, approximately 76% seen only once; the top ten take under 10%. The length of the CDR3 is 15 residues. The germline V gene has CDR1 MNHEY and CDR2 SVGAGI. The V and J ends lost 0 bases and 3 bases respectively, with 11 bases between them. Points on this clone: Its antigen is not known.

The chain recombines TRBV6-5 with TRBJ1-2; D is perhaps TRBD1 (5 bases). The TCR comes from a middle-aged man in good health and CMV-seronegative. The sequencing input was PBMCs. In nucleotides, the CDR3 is TGTGCCAGCAGTTACTCGCGGGGGTACGACTATGGCTACACCTTC. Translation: CASSYSRGYDYGYTF.